This T cell receptor (beta chain) was documented in a study of blood T cell repertoires in COVID-19. Trimming left V 6 bases short and J 2 bases short, with 16 bases between. The CDR3 totals 15 residues. From germline, CDR1 is MDHEN and CDR2 SYDVKM. Data came from immunoSEQ multiplex PCR; TCRdb stores just in-frame clones and leaves some out. The repertoire holds 250,000 to 400,000 clones, with 70% to 90% as singletons. The rearrangement joins TRBV28 to TRBJ1-2; TRBD1 might be the D (5 bases). The receptor was isolated from a young woman with COVID-19, enrolled during active disease. The sequenced material came from peripheral blood. This CDR3 is CASRKSRQPNYGYTF. The CDR3, as DNA: TGTGCCAGCAGGAAGTCAAGACAGCCCAACTATGGCTACACCTTC.